This passage covers 27 T cell receptor beta chains from one sample sequenced in a study of T cells in Graves' hyperthyroidism and ophthalmopathy. Authors of the study amplified TCR beta CDR3 regions from RNA transcripts. With the HTBI primer set, the TCR CDR3 went through a first round of RT-PCR. TCRdb reanalysed the multiplex PCR reads using MiXCR and keeps one entry per CDR3 protein. Seen here are 300,000 to 400,000 distinct CDR3 sequences, around a sixth observed once, and the top ten hold 35% to 50%. The sequenced sample consisted of blood. These receptors originate from a man between 18 and 29 years old with Graves' ophthalmopathy.

The chain is built from TRBV18 and TRBJ2-1, with D tentatively TRBD1 (6 bases). V lost 2 bases to trimming and J lost 1 base, with 9 bases between them. Germline-derived CDR1 and CDR2 are KGHSH and LQKENI. The CDR3 totals 15 residues. DNA for the CDR3: TGTGCCAGCTCACCAGCCAGGGGTTCCTACAATGAGCAGTTCTTC. It yields the protein CASSPARGSYNEQFF.

This clonotype occurred a few times. The chain uses TRBV6-5 and TRBJ2-2; tentatively, D is TRBD2 (5 bases). Germline V gene sequence: CDR1 MNHEY, CDR2 SVGAGI. This CDR3 has 16 residues. Trimming left V 2 bases short and J 11 bases short, with 21 bases between. CDR3: CASSYTSGLTTTELFF. As DNA, the CDR3 is TGTGCCAGCAGTTACACCTCAGGACTGACGACCACAGAGCTGTTTTTT.

This clonotype came up many times. The V gene is TRBV28, the J gene TRBJ2-1; 12 nucleotides align to TRBD1. Germline trimming cut 8 bases from V and 8 bases from J; bases unmatched to any gene: 7. The CDR3 totals 14 residues. Germline loops: CDR1 MDHEN, CDR2 SYDVKM. The CDR3 DNA sequence: TGTGCCAGCGGGTACCGGGACAGGGGGCATGAGCAGTTCTTC. Its protein is CASGYRDRGHEQFF.

This clonotype was counted between two and nine times. The gene calls are TRBV6-2 or TRBV6-3 and TRBJ2-1, with 7 bases aligning to TRBD1. The trim removed 6 bases at V and 3 bases at J, leaving 17 bases unmatched. This CDR3 spans 18 amino acids. The germline V gene encodes CDR1 MNHEY and CDR2 SVGEGT. For the CDR3, the DNA is TGTGCCAGCAGAAATCCCCGGGACAGTCCAACTCTCTACAATGAGCAGTTCTTC. Translated: CASRNPRDSPTLYNEQFF.

V gene TRBV18 combines with J gene TRBJ2-7; TRBD1 matches 8 bases. The CDR3 covers 16 residues. Germline-derived CDR1 and CDR2 are KGHSH and LQKENI. Losses at the gene ends were 3 bases for V and 0 bases for J; bases not matched to a gene: 7. The CDR3 DNA is TGTGCCAGCTCACCCCCTGGGACAGGTTACTCCTACGAGCAGTACTTC. This sequence encodes CASSPPGTGYSYEQYF.

V and J are TRBV6-1 and TRBJ2-3; D gene ambiguous. CDR3 length: 12 amino acids. V was clipped by 5 bases and J by 4 bases, with 7 bases between them. Germline-derived CDR1 and CDR2 are MNHNS and SASEGT. CDR3 nucleotide sequence: TGTGCCAGCAGTCAGAAGTCAGATACGCAGTATTTT. Amino acids: CASSQKSDTQYF.

This clonotype was detected ten times or more. CDR3 DNA: TGTGCCACCCGACAGGGCCGGAGGGCCGGGGAGCTGTTTTTT. The encoded protein is CATRQGRRAGELFF. This chain links TRBV12-3 or TRBV12-4 with TRBJ2-2; TRBD1 might be the D (7 bases). The CDR3 runs 14 residues. The V gene lost 10 bases and the J gene lost 6 bases, with 18 bases spanning the gap.

This clonotype showed up just once. The chain employs TRBV12-3 or TRBV12-4 and TRBJ1-1; D gene uncertain. V was trimmed by 5 bases and J by 5 bases, leaving 15 bases between them. The CDR3 has 14 amino acids. Here the CDR3 reads CASSHTYMGTEAFF. The CDR3 DNA reads TGTGCCAGCAGTCATACCTATATGGGGACTGAAGCTTTCTTT.

The chain is built from TRBV27 and TRBJ1-4; D might be TRBD1 (5 bases). Looked up from germline, CDR1 is MNHEY and CDR2 is SMNVEV (reference sequence). With 6 bases removed from V and 9 bases from J, the gap between germline ends came to 11 bases. The CDR3 runs 12 residues. CDR3 sequence: CASRGRDQKLFF. CDR3 in DNA: TGTGCCAGCAGGGGCCGGGACCAAAAACTGTTTTTT.

This clonotype came up many times. The CDR3 spells CASGTWQSSYEQYF. The CDR3 DNA reads TGTGCCAGCGGGACCTGGCAGAGCTCCTACGAGCAGTACTTC. V and J are TRBV28 and TRBJ2-7; D assignment may be TRBD1 or TRBD2 (5 bases each). The CDR3 loop spans 14 amino acids. Germline values: CDR1 MDHEN, CDR2 SYDVKM. V shed 8 bases and J shed 0 bases, with 14 bases lying between them.

There are a few counts of this clonotype. For the CDR3, the DNA is TGTGCCAGCAGCTTAGGCTCCGGCCTCACGGGCACCGGGGAGCTGTTTTTT. Its protein is CASSLGSGLTGTGELFF. V and J are TRBV7-9 and TRBJ2-2; D is unclear. Germline V CDR1 and CDR2: SEHNR, FQNEAQ (reference sequence). The CDR3 is 17 residues long. V lost 1 base and J 4 bases, leaving 16 bases between the germline ends.

This clonotype occurred many times. J is TRBJ2-1 and V is TRBV12-3 or TRBV12-4, with TRBD2 matching 7 bases. J was trimmed by 1 base and V by 3 bases; bases with no gene match: 12. The CDR3 spans 18 residues. CDR3 in DNA: TGTGCCAGCAGTTTCTCCAAACTAGCGTTAGGGTCCTACAATGAGCAGTTCTTC. As protein: CASSFSKLALGSYNEQFF.

This clonotype was detected many times. The chain has TRBV6-1 and TRBJ2-1; 7 bases fit TRBD2. The V segment lost 6 bases and the J segment 6 bases; nucleotides outside the gene matches: 8. This CDR3 comprises 14 residues. Looked up from germline, CDR1 is MNHNS and CDR2 is SASEGT. This chain's CDR3 is CASSHAGGGNEQFF. The CDR3 region has the DNA TGTGCCAGCAGCCACGCTGGGGGGGGCAATGAGCAGTTCTTC.

The chain joins TRBV10-2 to TRBJ1-2; TRBD1 aligns across 7 bases. Germline-derived CDR1 and CDR2 are WSHSY and SAAADI. The CDR3 runs to 12 residues. Unmatched junction bases numbered 5, after V lost 7 bases and J lost 6 bases. The CDR3 bases are TGCGCCAGCACCGACAGGGACCATGGCTACACCTTC. Its translation is CASTDRDHGYTF.

This clonotype was recorded many times. The chain couples TRBV20-1 to TRBJ1-2; D unresolved. V was trimmed by 2 bases and J by 6 bases, leaving 4 bases between them. CDR3 length equals 10 residues. The germline V gene has CDR1 DFQATT and CDR2 SNEGSKA (reference sequence). The CDR3 loop reads CSARHDGYTF. The CDR3 nucleotides are TGCAGTGCTAGACACGATGGCTACACCTTC.

This clonotype was seen at least ten times. This chain joins TRBV7-3 and TRBJ1-1, with TRBD1 as a possible D gene (6 bases). Germline CDR1 is SGHTA and CDR2 is FQGTGA. The V gene lost 2 bases and the J gene lost 4 bases, with 14 bases spanning the gap. CDR3 length: 15 amino acids. The CDR3, as DNA: TGTGCCAGCAGCTTATCCGGGGGCCTGGGCACTGAAGCTTTCTTT. It yields the protein CASSLSGGLGTEAFF.

In its sample, this clonotype was seen many times. The chain has TRBV28 and TRBJ1-1, with D possibly being TRBD1 (5 bases). This CDR3 is built from 19 residues. Trimming left V 5 bases short and J 1 base short, with 26 bases between. CDR1 is MDHEN and CDR2 is SYDVKM in the germline V gene. This CDR3 reads CASSITHRTGGVENTEAFF. CDR3 nucleotide sequence: TGTGCCAGCAGTATCACACACCGGACGGGGGGTGTTGAGAACACTGAAGCTTTCTTT.

Many counts were recorded for this clonotype. This sequence joins TRBV11-2 and TRBJ1-2; D uncertain. The CDR3 is made up of 12 amino acids. Trimming removed 4 bases at V and 8 bases at J, with 11 bases between. Germline assignment: CDR1 SGHAT and CDR2 FQNNGV. The CDR3 is CASSSAPLGYTF. CDR3 nucleotides: TGTGCCAGCAGCTCTGCCCCCCTAGGCTACACCTTC. Full variable domain (outside the CDR3, taken from reference TRBV11-2 and TRBJ1-2): EAGVAQSPRYKIIEKRQSVAFWCNPISGHATLYWYQQILGQGPKLLIQFQNNGVVDDSQLPKDRFSAERLKGVDSTLKIQPAKLEDSAVYLCASSSAPLGYTFGSGTRLTVV.

This clonotype has only a few counts. The chain links TRBV20-1 to TRBJ1-1; no definite D call. Trimming cost V 2 bases and J 3 bases, with 10 bases left between them. The germline V gene encodes CDR1 DFQATT and CDR2 SNEGSKA (reference sequence). The CDR3 extends over 13 amino acids. CDR3 sequence: CSARWSGDTEAFF. The CDR3 DNA is TGCAGTGCTAGATGGTCCGGGGACACTGAAGCTTTCTTT.

The gene calls are TRBV4-1 and TRBJ2-7, with 9 bases identical to TRBD1. Germline values: CDR1 MGHRA, CDR2 YSYEKL. This CDR3 is 15 amino acids long. The V segment lost 4 bases and the J segment 0 bases; nucleotides outside the gene matches: 4. For the CDR3, the DNA is TGCGCCAGCAGCCCGTCGGGACAGGGCTCCTACGAGCAGTACTTC. The encoded protein is CASSPSGQGSYEQYF.

In this sample, this clonotype turned up a few times. This chain links TRBV5-6 with TRBJ2-5, with 7 bases matching TRBD1. V lost 7 bases and J lost 1; bases outside the gene matches: 16. This CDR3 is built from 17 residues. Germline CDR1 and CDR2: SGHDT and YYEEEE. DNA for the CDR3: TGTGCCAGCTCACCACCGCTGGTTGACAGGGCCCAAGAGACCCAGTACTTC. Translating gives CASSPPLVDRAQETQYF.

This clonotype has more than one count but fewer than ten. The rearrangement uses TRBV7-9 and TRBJ2-2, with D possibly TRBD1 on 6 matching bases. This CDR3 comprises 14 residues. The ends were cut back, 5 bases at V and 7 bases at J, with 14 bases in the middle. The germline V gene encodes CDR1 SEHNR and CDR2 FQNEAQ (reference sequence). The CDR3 region has the DNA TGTGCCAGCAGCCGGGACACTTTTAGCGGGGAGCTGTTTTTT. Translating it yields CASSRDTFSGELFF.

This clonotype was observed many times. The CDR3 here is CASSESGETQYF. CDR3 in DNA: TGTGCCAGCTCAGAGTCGGGAGAGACCCAGTACTTC. This rearrangement joins TRBV19 to TRBJ2-5, with D unresolved. With 9 bases removed from V and 4 bases from J, the gap between germline ends came to 12 bases. The V gene's germline CDR1 is LNHDA and CDR2 SQIVND (reference sequence). This CDR3 has 12 residues.

The gene calls are TRBV5-1 and TRBJ2-7; 10 nucleotides agree with TRBD2. CDR3 size: 15 residues. Germline values: CDR1 SGHRS, CDR2 YFSETQ. The ends lost 3 bases at V and 5 bases at J; junction bases unmatched: 8. Written as DNA, the CDR3 is TGCGCCAGCAGCTGGGGGATAGCGGGGGGCGACGAGCAGTACTTC. Protein sequence: CASSWGIAGGDEQYF.

This clonotype was observed many times. J is TRBJ2-1 and V is TRBV7-3; TRBD2 matches 11 bases. Trimming cost V 2 bases and J 8 bases; bases outside gene matches: 17. This CDR3 spans 19 amino acids. Per the germline V gene, CDR1 is SGHTA and CDR2 is FQGTGA. CDR3 loop: CASSLRRGLAGGPWDEQFF. Written as DNA, the CDR3 is TGTGCCAGCAGCTTACGCCGTGGTCTAGCGGGGGGTCCATGGGATGAGCAGTTCTTC.

This clonotype was observed many times. V usage is TRBV3-1 and J usage is TRBJ1-6, with no clear D. V was pared by 0 bases and J by 15 bases, with 12 bases between. This CDR3 comprises 13 residues. Germline V gene sequence: CDR1 LGHDT, CDR2 YNNKEL (reference sequence). CDR3 nucleotide sequence: TGTGCCAGCAGCCAAGATCTTACCGGGCGCCTCCACTTT. Its translation is CASSQDLTGRLHF.

This clonotype came up a few times. This chain links TRBV7-9 with TRBJ1-1; D unclear. Germline V lookup: CDR1 SEHNR, CDR2 FQNEAQ (reference sequence). CDR3 length equals 13 residues. Trimming cost V 1 base and J 6 bases, with 9 bases left between them. The CDR3 reads CASSLEEEAEAFF. CDR3 coding DNA: TGTGCCAGCAGCTTAGAGGAGGAGGCTGAAGCTTTCTTT.